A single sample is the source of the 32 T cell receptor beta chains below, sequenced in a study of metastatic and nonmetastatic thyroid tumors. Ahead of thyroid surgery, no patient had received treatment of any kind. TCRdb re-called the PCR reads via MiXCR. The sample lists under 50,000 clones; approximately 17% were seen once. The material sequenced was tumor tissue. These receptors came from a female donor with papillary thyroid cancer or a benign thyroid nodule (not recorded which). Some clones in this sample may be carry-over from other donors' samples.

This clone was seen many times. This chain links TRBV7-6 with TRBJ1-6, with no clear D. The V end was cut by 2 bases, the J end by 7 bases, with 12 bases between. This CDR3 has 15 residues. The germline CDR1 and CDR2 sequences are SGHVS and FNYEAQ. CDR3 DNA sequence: TGTGCCAGCAGCTTACGATTGAATCTCAATTCACCCCTCCACTTT. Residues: CASSLRLNLNSPLHF.

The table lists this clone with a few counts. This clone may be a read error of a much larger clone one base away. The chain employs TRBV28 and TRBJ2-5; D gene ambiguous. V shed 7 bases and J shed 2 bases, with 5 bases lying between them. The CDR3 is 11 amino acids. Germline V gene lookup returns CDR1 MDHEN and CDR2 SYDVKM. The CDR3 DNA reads TGTGCCAGCATCCCGCAAGAGACCCAGTACTTC. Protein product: CASIPQETQYF.

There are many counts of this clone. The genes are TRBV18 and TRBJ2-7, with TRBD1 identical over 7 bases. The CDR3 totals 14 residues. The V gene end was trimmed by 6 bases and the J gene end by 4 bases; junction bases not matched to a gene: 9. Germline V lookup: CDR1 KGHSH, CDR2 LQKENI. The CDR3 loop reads CASSVDRALYEQYF. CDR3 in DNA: TGTGCCAGCTCCGTTGACAGGGCCCTATACGAGCAGTACTTC.

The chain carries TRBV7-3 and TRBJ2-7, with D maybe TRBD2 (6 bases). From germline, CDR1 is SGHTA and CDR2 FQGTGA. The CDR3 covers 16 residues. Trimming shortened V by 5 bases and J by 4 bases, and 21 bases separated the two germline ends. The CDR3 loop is CASSPNFRDFPYEQYF. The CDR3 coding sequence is TGTGCCAGCAGCCCCAACTTCCGGGACTTCCCTTACGAGCAGTACTTC. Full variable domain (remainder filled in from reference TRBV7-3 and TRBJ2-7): GAGVSQTPSNKVTEKGKYVELRCDPISGHTALYWYRQSLGQGPEFLIYFQGTGAADDSGLPNDRFFAVRPEGSVSTLKIQRTERGDSAVYLCASSPNFRDFPYEQYFGPGTRLTVT.

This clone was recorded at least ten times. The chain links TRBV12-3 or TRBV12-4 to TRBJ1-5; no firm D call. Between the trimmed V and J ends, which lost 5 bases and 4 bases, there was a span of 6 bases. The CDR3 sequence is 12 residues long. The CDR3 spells CASSRVNQPQHF. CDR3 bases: TGTGCCAGCAGTCGGGTTAATCAGCCCCAGCATTTT.

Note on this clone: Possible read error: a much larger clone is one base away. The CDR3 region is CATSREHPGELFF. The CDR3, as DNA: TGTGCCACCAGCAGAGAACATCCCGGGGAGCTGTTTTTT. The V gene is TRBV15, the J gene TRBJ2-2; D not certain. Germline V gene sequence: CDR1 LNHNV, CDR2 YYDKDF (reference sequence). The V end lost 0 bases, the J end lost 6 bases, and 5 bases lay between the germline ends. The CDR3 runs 13 residues.

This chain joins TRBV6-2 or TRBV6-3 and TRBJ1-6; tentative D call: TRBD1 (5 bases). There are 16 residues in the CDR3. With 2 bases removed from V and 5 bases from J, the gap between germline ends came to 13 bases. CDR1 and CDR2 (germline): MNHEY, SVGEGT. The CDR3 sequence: CASSYGIPRDNSPLHF. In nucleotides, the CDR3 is TGTGCCAGCAGTTACGGTATCCCCAGGGATAATTCACCCCTCCACTTT.

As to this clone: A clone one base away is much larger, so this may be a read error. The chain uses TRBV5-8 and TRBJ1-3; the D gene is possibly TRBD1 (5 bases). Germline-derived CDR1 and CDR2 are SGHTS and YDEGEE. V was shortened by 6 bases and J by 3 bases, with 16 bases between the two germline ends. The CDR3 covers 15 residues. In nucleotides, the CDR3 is TGTGCCAGCATCCCCTGGATGGGGGTTGGAAACACCATATATTTT. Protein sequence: CASIPWMGVGNTIYF.

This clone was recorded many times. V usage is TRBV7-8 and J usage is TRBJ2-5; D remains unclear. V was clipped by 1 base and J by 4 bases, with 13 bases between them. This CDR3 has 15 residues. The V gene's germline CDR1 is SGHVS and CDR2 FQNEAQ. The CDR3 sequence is CASSLVEVWGETQYF. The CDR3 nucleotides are TGTGCCAGCAGCTTAGTTGAGGTTTGGGGAGAGACCCAGTACTTC. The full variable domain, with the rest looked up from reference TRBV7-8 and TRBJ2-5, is GAGVSQSPRYKVAKRGQDVALRCDPISGHVSLFWYQQALGQGPEFLTYFQNEAQLDKSGLPSDRFFAERPEGSVSTLKIQRTQQEDSAVYLCASSLVEVWGETQYFGPGTRLLVL.

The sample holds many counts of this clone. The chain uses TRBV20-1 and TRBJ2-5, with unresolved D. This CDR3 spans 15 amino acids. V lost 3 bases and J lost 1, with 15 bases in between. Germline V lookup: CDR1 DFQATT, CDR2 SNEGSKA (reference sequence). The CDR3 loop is CSASYSISSQETQYF. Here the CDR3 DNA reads TGCAGTGCTAGTTACTCTATCAGTAGCCAAGAGACCCAGTACTTC.

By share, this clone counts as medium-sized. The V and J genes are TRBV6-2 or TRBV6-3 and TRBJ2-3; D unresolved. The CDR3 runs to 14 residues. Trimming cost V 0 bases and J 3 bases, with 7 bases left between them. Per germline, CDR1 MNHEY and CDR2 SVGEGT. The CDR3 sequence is CASSYSVSTDTQYF. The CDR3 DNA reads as TGTGCCAGCAGTTACTCAGTCTCTACAGATACGCAGTATTTT.

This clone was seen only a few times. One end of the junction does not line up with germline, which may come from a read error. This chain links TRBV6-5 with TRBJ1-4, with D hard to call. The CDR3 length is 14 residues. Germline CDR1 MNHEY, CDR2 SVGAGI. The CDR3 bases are TGTTCCAGCAGAGACTCGGTGTGGGATGAAAAACTGTTTTTT. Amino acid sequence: CSSRDSVWDEKLFF.

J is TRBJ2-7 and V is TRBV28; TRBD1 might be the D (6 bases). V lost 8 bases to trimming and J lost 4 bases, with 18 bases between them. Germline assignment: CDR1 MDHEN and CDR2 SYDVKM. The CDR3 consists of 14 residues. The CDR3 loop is CASAPGGTMYEQYF. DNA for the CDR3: TGTGCCAGCGCTCCTGGGGGCACCATGTACGAGCAGTACTTC. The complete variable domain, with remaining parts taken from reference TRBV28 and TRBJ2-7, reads DVKVTQSSRYLVKRTGEKVFLECVQDMDHENMFWYRQDPGLGLRLIYFSYDVKMKEKGDIPEGYSVSREKKERFSLILESASTNQTSMYLCASAPGGTMYEQYFGPGTRLTVT.

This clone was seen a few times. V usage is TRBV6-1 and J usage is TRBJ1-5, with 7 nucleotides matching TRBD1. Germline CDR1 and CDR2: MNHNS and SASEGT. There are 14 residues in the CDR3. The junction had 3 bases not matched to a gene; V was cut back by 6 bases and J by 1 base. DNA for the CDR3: TGTGCCAGCAGGACAGGGAGCAGCAATCAGCCCCAGCATTTT. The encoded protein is CASRTGSSNQPQHF.

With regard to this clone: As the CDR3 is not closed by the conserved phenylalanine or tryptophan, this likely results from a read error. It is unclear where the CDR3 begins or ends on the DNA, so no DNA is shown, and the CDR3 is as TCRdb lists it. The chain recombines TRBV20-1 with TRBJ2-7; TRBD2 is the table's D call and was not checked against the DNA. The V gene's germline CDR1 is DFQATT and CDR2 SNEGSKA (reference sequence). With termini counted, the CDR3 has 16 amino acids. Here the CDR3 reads CSARDQGSGGSYEKYL.

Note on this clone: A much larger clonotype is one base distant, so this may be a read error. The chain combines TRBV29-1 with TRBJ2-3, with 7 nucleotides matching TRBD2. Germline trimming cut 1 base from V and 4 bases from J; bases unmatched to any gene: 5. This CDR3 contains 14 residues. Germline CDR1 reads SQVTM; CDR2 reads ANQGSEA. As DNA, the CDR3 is TGCAGCGTTGAAGGGACTAGAGTGGCAGATACGCAGTATTTT. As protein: CSVEGTRVADTQYF.

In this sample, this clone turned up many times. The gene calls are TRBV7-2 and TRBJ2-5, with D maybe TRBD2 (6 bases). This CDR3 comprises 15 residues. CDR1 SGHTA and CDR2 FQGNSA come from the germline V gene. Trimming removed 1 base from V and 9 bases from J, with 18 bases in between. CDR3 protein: CASSLDSAPGVAQYF. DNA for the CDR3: TGTGCCAGCAGCTTAGACAGTGCCCCGGGGGTGGCCCAGTACTTC.

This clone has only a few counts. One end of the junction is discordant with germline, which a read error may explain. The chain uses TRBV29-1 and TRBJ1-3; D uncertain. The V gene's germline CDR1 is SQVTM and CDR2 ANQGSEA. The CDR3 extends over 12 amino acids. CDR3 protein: CSVQSSGNTTYF. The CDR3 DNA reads TGCAGCGTCCAAAGCTCTGGAAACACCACATATTTT.

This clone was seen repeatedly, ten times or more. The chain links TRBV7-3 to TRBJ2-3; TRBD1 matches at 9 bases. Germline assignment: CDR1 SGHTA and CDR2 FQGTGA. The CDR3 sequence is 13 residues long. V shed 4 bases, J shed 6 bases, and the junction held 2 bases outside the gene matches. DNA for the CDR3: TGTGCCAGCAGCTGGACAGGGGCGGATACGCAGTATTTT. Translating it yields CASSWTGADTQYF.

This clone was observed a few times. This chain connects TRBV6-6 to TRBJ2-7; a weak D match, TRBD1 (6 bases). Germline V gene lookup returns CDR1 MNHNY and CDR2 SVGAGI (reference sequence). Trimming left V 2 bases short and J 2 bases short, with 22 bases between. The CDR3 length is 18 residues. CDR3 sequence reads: CASSYPDSANYATYEQYF. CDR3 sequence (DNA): TGTGCCAGCAGTTACCCGGACAGTGCGAACTATGCTACCTACGAGCAGTACTTC.

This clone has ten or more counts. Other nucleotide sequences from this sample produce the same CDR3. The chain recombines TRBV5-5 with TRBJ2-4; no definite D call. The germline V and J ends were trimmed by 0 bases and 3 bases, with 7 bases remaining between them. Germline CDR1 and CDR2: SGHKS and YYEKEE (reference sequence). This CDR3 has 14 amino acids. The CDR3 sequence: CASSLGGNKNIQYF. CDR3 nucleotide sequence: TGTGCCAGCAGCTTGGGGGGTAACAAAAACATTCAGTACTTC.

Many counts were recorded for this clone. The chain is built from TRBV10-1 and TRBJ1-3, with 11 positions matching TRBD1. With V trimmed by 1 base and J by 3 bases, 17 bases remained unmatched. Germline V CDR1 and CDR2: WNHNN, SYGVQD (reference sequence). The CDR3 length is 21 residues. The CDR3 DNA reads TGCGCCAGCAGTGAGTGCGAGGGGTTGGACAGGGGGCGGAAACGTGGAAACACCATATATTTT. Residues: CASSECEGLDRGRKRGNTIYF.

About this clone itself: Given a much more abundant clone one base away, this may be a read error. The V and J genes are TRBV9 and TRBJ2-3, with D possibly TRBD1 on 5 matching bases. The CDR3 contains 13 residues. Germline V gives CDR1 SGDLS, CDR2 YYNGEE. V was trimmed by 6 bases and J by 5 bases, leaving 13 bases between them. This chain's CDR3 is CASMTNDRDTQYF. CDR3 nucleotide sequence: TGTGCCAGCATGACAAACGACAGAGATACGCAGTATTTT.

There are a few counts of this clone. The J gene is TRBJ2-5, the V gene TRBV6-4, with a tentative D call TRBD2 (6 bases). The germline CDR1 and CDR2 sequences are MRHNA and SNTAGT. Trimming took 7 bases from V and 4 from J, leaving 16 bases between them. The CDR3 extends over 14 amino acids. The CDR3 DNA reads TGTGCCAGCATACCGGGACTGGCGCTAGAGACCCAGTACTTC. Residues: CASIPGLALETQYF.

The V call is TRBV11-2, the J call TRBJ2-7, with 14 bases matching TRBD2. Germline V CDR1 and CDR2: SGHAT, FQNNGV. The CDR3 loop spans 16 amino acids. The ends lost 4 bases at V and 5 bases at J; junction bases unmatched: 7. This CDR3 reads CASSSPGLAGENEQYF. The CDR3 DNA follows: TGTGCCAGCAGCTCGCCGGGACTAGCGGGAGAAAACGAGCAGTACTTC.

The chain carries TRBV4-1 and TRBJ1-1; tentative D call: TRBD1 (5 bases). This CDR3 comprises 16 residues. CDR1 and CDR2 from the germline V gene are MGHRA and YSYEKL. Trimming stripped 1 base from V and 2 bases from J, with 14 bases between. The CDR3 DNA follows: TGCGCCAGCAGCCAAGTGAAGTCAGGGTCAAACACTGAAGCTTTCTTT. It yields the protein CASSQVKSGSNTEAFF.

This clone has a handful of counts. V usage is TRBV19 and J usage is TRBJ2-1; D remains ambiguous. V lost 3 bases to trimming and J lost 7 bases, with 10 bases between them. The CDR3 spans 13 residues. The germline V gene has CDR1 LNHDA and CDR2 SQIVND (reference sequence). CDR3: CASSIQDRNEQFF. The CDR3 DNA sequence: TGTGCCAGTAGTATTCAGGACCGAAATGAGCAGTTCTTC. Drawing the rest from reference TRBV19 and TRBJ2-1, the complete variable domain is DGGITQSPKYLFRKEGQNVTLSCEQNLNHDAMYWYRQDPGQGLRLIYYSQIVNDFQKGDIAEGYSVSREKKESFPLTVTSAQKNPTAFYLCASSIQDRNEQFFGPGTRLTVL.

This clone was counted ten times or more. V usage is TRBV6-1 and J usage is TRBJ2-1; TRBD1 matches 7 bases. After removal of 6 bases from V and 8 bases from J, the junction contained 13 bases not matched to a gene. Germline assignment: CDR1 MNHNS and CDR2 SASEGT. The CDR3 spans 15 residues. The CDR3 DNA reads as TGTGCCAGCAGGGACAGGTCACTCCTCGCGGATGAGCAGTTCTTC. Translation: CASRDRSLLADEQFF.

CDR3 sequence reads: CASSPPGVIVIYTKQYF. The CDR3 DNA sequence: TGTGCCAGCAGTCCCCCCGGGGTTATTGTGATATACACGAAGCAGTACTTC. The V gene is TRBV6-1, the J gene TRBJ2-7, with a possible D match to TRBD2 (5 bases). The CDR3 covers 17 residues. The V gene's germline CDR1 is MNHNS and CDR2 SASEGT. Trimming removed 5 bases at V and 8 bases at J, with 28 bases between.

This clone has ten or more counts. The CDR3 region is CATSSFQGSEKLFF. In DNA, the CDR3 is TGTGCCACCAGCTCGTTCCAGGGCAGCGAAAAACTGTTTTTT. V is TRBV15 and J is TRBJ1-4, with a weak D call TRBD1 (5 bases). With 5 bases removed from V and 8 bases from J, the gap between germline ends came to 15 bases. The CDR3 is 14 residues long. Germline V gene lookup returns CDR1 LNHNV and CDR2 YYDKDF (reference sequence).

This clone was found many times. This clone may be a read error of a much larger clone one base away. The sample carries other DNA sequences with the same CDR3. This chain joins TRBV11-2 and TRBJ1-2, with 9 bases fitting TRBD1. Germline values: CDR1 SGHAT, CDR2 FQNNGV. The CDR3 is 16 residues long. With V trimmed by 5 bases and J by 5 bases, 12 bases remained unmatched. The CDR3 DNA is TGTGCCAGCAGCCCTCTATACCTGGGACAGGGATATGGCTACACCTTC. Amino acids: CASSPLYLGQGYGYTF.

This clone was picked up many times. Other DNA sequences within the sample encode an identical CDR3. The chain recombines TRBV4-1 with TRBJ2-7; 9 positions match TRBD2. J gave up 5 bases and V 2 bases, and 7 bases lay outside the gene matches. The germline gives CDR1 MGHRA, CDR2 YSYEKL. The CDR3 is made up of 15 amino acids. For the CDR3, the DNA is TGCGCCAGCAGCCAACTAGCGGGATCGACGAACGAGCAGTACTTC. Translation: CASSQLAGSTNEQYF.